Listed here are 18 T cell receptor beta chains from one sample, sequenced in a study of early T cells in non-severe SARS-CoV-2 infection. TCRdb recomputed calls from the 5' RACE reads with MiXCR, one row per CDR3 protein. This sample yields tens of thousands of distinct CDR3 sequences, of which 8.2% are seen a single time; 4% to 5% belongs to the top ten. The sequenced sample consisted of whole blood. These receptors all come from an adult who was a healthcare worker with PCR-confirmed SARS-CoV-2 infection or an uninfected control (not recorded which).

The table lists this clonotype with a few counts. CDR3 amino acids: CASSGGGFGADTQYF. The CDR3 nucleotides are TGTGCCAGCAGCGGGGGAGGCTTTGGGGCAGATACGCAGTATTTT. The chain links TRBV11-2 to TRBJ2-3; perhaps TRBD2 as D (6 bases). The germline gives CDR1 SGHAT, CDR2 FQNNGV. Trimming pared 5 bases from V and 4 bases from J, leaving 16 bases between. The CDR3 spans 15 residues. The complete variable domain, with remaining parts taken from reference TRBV11-2 and TRBJ2-3, reads EAGVAQSPRYKIIEKRQSVAFWCNPISGHATLYWYQQILGQGPKLLIQFQNNGVVDDSQLPKDRFSAERLKGVDSTLKIQPAKLEDSAVYLCASSGGGFGADTQYFGPGTRLTVL.

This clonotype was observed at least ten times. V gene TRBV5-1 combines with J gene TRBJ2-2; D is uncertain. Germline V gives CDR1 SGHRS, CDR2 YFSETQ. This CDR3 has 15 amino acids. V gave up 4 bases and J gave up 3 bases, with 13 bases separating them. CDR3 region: CASSPGRVHTGELFF. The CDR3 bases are TGCGCCAGCAGCCCCGGTCGGGTCCACACCGGGGAGCTGTTTTTT.

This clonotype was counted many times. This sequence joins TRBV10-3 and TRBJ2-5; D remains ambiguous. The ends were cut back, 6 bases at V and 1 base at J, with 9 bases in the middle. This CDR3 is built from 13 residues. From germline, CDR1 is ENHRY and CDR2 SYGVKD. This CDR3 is CAIRGEIQETQYF. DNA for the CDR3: TGTGCCATCAGGGGCGAAATCCAAGAGACCCAGTACTTC.

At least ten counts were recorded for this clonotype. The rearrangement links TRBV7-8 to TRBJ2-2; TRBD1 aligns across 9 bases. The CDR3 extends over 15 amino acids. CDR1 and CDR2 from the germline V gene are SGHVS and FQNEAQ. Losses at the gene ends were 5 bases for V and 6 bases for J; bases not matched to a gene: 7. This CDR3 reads CASSAGTGFSGELFF. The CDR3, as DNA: TGTGCCAGCAGCGCAGGGACAGGGTTCTCCGGGGAGCTGTTTTTT.

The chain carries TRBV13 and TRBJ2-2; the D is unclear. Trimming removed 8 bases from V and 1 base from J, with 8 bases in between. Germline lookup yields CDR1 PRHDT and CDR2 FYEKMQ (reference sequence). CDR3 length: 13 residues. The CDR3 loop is CASRLENTGELFF. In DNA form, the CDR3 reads TGTGCCAGCCGCCTTGAGAACACCGGGGAGCTGTTTTTT.

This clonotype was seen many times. In DNA, the CDR3 is TGTGCCAGCAGATTCTCCGGGACAGAGTACTTC. This gives the protein CASRFSGTEYF. The J gene is TRBJ2-5, the V gene TRBV6-5, with 7 bases that match TRBD1. This CDR3 is built from 11 residues. Germline values: CDR1 MNHEY, CDR2 SVGAGI. V trimming: 6 bases; J trimming: 12 bases; junction bases outside the gene matches: 7.

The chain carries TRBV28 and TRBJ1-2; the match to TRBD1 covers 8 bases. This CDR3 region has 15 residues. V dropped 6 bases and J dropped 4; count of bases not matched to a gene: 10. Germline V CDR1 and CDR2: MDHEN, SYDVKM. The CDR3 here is CASSRLQGVGYGYTF. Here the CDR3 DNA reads TGTGCCAGCAGCCGCTTACAGGGGGTTGGCTATGGCTACACCTTC.

The CDR3 bases are TGTGCCAGCAGCCCCTCACGGGAAAATACGCAGTATTTT. Protein: CASSPSRENTQYF. The J gene is TRBJ2-3, the V gene TRBV14; a weak D match, TRBD2 (5 bases). V dropped 4 bases and J dropped 7 bases, with 12 bases sitting between them. This CDR3 has 13 amino acids. Germline CDR1 reads SGHDN; CDR2 reads FVKESK.

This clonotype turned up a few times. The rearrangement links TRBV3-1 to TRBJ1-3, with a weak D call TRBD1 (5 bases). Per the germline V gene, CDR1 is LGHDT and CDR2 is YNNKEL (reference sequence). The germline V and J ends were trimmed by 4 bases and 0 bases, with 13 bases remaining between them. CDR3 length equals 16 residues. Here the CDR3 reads CASSRERGVSGNTIYF. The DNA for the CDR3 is TGTGCCAGCAGCCGCGAAAGAGGGGTCTCTGGAAACACCATATATTTT. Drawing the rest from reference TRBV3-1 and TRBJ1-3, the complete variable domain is DTAVSQTPKYLVTQMGNDKSIKCEQNLGHDTMYWYKQDSKKFLKIMFSYNNKELIINETVPNRFSPKSPDKAHLNLHINSLELGDSAVYFCASSRERGVSGNTIYFGEGSWLTVV.

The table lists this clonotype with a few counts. The CDR3: CASSFDPRTDTQYF. CDR3 DNA: TGTGCCAGCAGCTTTGACCCCCGTACAGATACGCAGTATTTT. This chain links TRBV5-6 with TRBJ2-3, with D unresolved. This CDR3 has 14 residues. Germline V lookup: CDR1 SGHDT, CDR2 YYEEEE. The germline V and J ends were trimmed by 2 bases and 3 bases, with 10 bases remaining between them.

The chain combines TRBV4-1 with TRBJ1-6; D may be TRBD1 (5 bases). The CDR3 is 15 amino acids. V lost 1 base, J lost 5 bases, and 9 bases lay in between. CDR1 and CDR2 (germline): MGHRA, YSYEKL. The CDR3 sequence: CASSQAGQNNSPLHF. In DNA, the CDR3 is TGCGCCAGCAGCCAAGCGGGGCAGAATAATTCACCCCTCCACTTT.

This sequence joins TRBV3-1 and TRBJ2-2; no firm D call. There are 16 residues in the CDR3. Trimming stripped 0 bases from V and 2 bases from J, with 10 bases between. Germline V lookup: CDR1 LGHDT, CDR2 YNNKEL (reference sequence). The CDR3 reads CASSQDQQLNTGELFF. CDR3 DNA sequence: TGTGCCAGCAGCCAAGATCAACAGCTAAACACCGGGGAGCTGTTTTTT.

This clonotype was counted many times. CDR3 nucleotides: TGCAGTGCTAGCGGGGATGGCTACACCTTC. This encodes CSASGDGYTF. The V call is TRBV20-1, the J call TRBJ1-2; no clear D. Germline V CDR1 and CDR2: DFQATT, SNEGSKA (reference sequence). This CDR3 has 10 amino acids. Trimming removed 3 bases at V and 6 bases at J, with 5 bases between.

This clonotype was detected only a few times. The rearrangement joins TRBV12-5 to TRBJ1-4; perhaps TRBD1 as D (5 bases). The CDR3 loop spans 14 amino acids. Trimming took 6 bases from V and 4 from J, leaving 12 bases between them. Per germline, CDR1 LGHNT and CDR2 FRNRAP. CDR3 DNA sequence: TGTGCTAGTGGGCGCGACAGCTATAATGAAAAACTGTTTTTT. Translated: CASGRDSYNEKLFF.

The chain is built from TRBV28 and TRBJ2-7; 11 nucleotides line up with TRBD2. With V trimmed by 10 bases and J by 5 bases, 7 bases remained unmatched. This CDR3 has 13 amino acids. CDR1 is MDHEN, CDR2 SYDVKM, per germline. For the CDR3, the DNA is TGTGCCACCACCCTACTAGCGGGAGACGAGCAGTACTTC. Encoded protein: CATTLLAGDEQYF.

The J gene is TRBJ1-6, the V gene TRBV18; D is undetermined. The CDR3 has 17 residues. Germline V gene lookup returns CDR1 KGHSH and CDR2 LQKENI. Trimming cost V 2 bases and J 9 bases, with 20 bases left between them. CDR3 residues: CASSPDGVPRMGSPLHF. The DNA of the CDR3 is TGTGCCAGCTCACCAGACGGGGTACCGCGTATGGGTTCACCCCTCCACTTT. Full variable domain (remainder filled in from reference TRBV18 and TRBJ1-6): NAGVMQNPRHLVRRRGQEARLRCSPMKGHSHVYWYRQLPEEGLKFMVYLQKENIIDESGMPKERFSAEFPKEGPSILRIQQVVRGDSAAYFCASSPDGVPRMGSPLHFGNGTRLTVT.

CDR3 sequence: CSVLPGLAGVFNEQFF. As DNA, the CDR3 is TGCAGCGTTCTCCCAGGCCTAGCGGGAGTTTTCAATGAGCAGTTCTTC. The genes are TRBV29-1 and TRBJ2-1; 10 bases map to TRBD2. CDR1 and CDR2 from the germline V gene are SQVTM and ANQGSEA. V dropped 5 bases and J dropped 6; count of bases not matched to a gene: 13. The CDR3 sequence is 16 residues long.

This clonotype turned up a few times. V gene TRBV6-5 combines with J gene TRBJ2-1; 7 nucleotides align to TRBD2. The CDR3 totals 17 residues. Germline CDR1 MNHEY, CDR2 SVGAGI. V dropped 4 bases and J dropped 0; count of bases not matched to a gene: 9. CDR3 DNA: TGTGCCAGCAGTTCTAGACTAGCCCGAAGCTCCTACAATGAGCAGTTCTTC. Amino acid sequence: CASSSRLARSSYNEQFF.